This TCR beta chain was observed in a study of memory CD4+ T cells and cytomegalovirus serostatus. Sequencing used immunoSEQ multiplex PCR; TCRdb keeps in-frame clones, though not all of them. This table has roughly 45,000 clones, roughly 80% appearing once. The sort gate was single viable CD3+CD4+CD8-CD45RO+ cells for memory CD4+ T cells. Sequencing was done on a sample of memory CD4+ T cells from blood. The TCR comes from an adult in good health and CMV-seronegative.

CDR3 residues: CASSPLRMGTGELFF. The DNA for the CDR3 is TGTGCCAGCAGCCCCCTGCGAATGGGCACCGGGGAGCTGTTTTTT. This chain uses TRBV4-2 with TRBJ2-2; D gene unclear. The V gene's germline CDR1 is LGHNA and CDR2 YNFKEQ. With 4 bases removed from V and 4 bases from J, the gap between germline ends came to 13 bases. This CDR3 is built from 15 residues.